Below are 26 T cell receptor beta chains sequenced from a single sample in a study of T-cell memory formation after mild COVID-19. Via MiXCR, TCRdb re-called the 5' RACE reads, giving one row per CDR3 protein. This table has fewer than 250,000 distinct CDR3 sequences, 15% to 20% appearing once. Sequenced: PBMCs or a T cell subset sorted from them (not recorded which). These receptors all stem from an adult woman who had mild COVID-19 (a few samples of this study predate the infection). Cell type and time point are not known.

This clonotype showed up just a few times. CDR3 sequence reads: CASSLSDSLSYEQYF. CDR3 DNA: TGTGCCAGCAGCTTAAGTGATAGCCTCTCCTACGAGCAGTACTTC. This rearrangement joins TRBV7-2 to TRBJ2-7; D gene ambiguous. CDR3 length equals 15 residues. Trimming left V 2 bases short and J 0 bases short, with 11 bases between. CDR1 is SGHTA and CDR2 is FQGNSA in the germline V gene. The full variable domain, rest sourced from reference TRBV7-2 and TRBJ2-7, is GAGVSQSPSNKVTEKGKDVELRCDPISGHTALYWYRQSLGQGLEFLIYFQGNSAPDKSGLPSDRFSAERTGGSVSTLTIQRTQQEDSAVYLCASSLSDSLSYEQYFGPGTRLTVT.

The chain couples TRBV5-1 to TRBJ2-5, with D unresolved. Per germline, CDR1 SGHRS and CDR2 YFSETQ. The CDR3 totals 13 residues. V lost 4 bases, J lost 0 bases, and 7 bases lay in between. In DNA form, the CDR3 reads TGCGCCAGCAGCGGCAAGAACCAAGAGACCCAGTACTTC. Protein: CASSGKNQETQYF.

This clonotype has only a few counts. The chain employs TRBV24-1 and TRBJ2-1; D is possibly TRBD2 (5 bases). Germline V CDR1 and CDR2: KGHDR, SFDVKD. The V gene lost 4 bases and the J gene lost 8 bases, with 11 bases spanning the gap. The CDR3 is 13 amino acids. The CDR3 DNA reads TGTGCCACCAGTGACTTTTCGGAGGATGAGCAGTTCTTC. It specifies CATSDFSEDEQFF.

A few counts support this clonotype. J is TRBJ2-3 and V is TRBV7-9; D remains ambiguous. V lost 5 bases, J lost 2 bases, and 17 bases lay in between. Per germline, CDR1 SEHNR and CDR2 FQNEAQ (reference sequence). The CDR3 consists of 16 residues. The CDR3 here is CASSPGGVRHTDTQYF. The CDR3 nucleotides are TGTGCCAGCAGCCCCGGCGGCGTCCGGCACACAGATACGCAGTATTTT.

In its sample, this clonotype was seen once. V gene TRBV7-2 combines with J gene TRBJ2-7, with no clear D. Trimming left V 1 base short and J 3 bases short, with 13 bases between. The CDR3 loop spans 15 amino acids. Germline V gives CDR1 SGHTA, CDR2 FQGNSA. The CDR3 loop reads CASSLGGIILYEQYF. CDR3 DNA sequence: TGTGCCAGCAGCTTAGGGGGTATAATTCTCTACGAGCAGTACTTC.

This clonotype was seen a handful of times. V gene TRBV24-1 combines with J gene TRBJ1-5, with D possibly matching TRBD1 (6 bases). The V end lost 3 bases, the J end lost 9 bases, and 17 bases lay between the germline ends. This CDR3 region has 15 residues. Germline lookup yields CDR1 KGHDR and CDR2 SFDVKD. CDR3 nucleotide sequence: TGTGCCACCAGTGATCCCCGGGGGGCTCCAGGGCCCCAGCATTTT. This gives the protein CATSDPRGAPGPQHF.

This clonotype was found a few times. The junction shows a germline mismatch at one end, possibly a read error. The chain has TRBV5-4 and TRBJ1-4; 9 bases are shared with TRBD1. The germline V gene has CDR1 SGHNT and CDR2 YYREEE (reference sequence). The CDR3 has 13 amino acids. This chain's CDR3 is CASSLGQGGKLFF. The CDR3 bases are TGTGCCAGCAGTTTGGGACAGGGAGGAAAACTGTTTTTT.

A few counts support this clonotype. This chain joins TRBV6-4 and TRBJ1-2; TRBD1 is a possible D gene (6 bases). Looked up from germline, CDR1 is MRHNA and CDR2 is SNTAGT. The CDR3 runs 15 residues. Trimming stripped 0 bases from V and 7 bases from J, with 15 bases between. The CDR3 spells CASSDSARGPGGYTF. CDR3 coding DNA: TGTGCCAGCAGTGACTCGGCCAGGGGACCTGGTGGCTACACCTTC.

In this sample, this clonotype turned up once. V is TRBV15 and J is TRBJ2-1; D is unresolved. The CDR3 runs 13 residues. The ends were cut back, 0 bases at V and 10 bases at J, with 10 bases in the middle. Germline CDR1 reads LNHNV; CDR2 reads YYDKDF (reference sequence). The CDR3 sequence: CATSRDRPREQFF. CDR3 nucleotide sequence: TGTGCCACCAGCAGAGATCGGCCGAGGGAGCAGTTCTTC. Variable domain in full (rest from reference TRBV15 and TRBJ2-1): DAMVIQNPRYQVTQFGKPVTLSCSQTLNHNVMYWYQQKSSQAPKLLFHYYDKDFNNEADTPDNFQSRRPNTSFCFLDIRSPGLGDTAMYLCATSRDRPREQFFGPGTRLTVL.

This clonotype has more than one count but fewer than ten. The rearrangement uses TRBV20-1 and TRBJ1-2; 8 positions match TRBD1. This CDR3 is built from 13 residues. V trimming: 5 bases; J trimming: 5 bases; junction bases outside the gene matches: 7. CDR1 DFQATT and CDR2 SNEGSKA come from the germline V gene (reference sequence). The CDR3 sequence is CSAGRDRSYGYTF. The CDR3, as DNA: TGCAGTGCTGGCAGGGACAGGTCATATGGCTACACCTTC.

The rearrangement links TRBV6-6 to TRBJ2-3; D is perhaps TRBD1 or TRBD2 (5 bases each). CDR3 size: 13 residues. V dropped 4 bases and J dropped 9 bases, with 14 bases sitting between them. Per germline, CDR1 MNHNY and CDR2 SVGAGI (reference sequence). The CDR3 loop reads CASSLSPGRTQYF. The CDR3 nucleotides are TGTGCCAGCAGTTTGAGCCCAGGGAGAACGCAGTATTTT.

The sample holds a few counts of this clonotype. V gene TRBV7-2 combines with J gene TRBJ1-1; D not certain. V lost 5 bases to trimming and J lost 5 bases, with 15 bases between them. This CDR3 has 14 amino acids. From germline, CDR1 is SGHTA and CDR2 FQGNSA. The CDR3 DNA sequence: TGTGCCAGCAGCCCGGCCCTGATTAGAACTGAAGCTTTCTTT. This encodes CASSPALIRTEAFF.

This rearrangement joins TRBV7-3 to TRBJ2-3; possibly TRBD2 for D (6 bases). The germline V gene has CDR1 SGHTA and CDR2 FQGTGA. Between the trimmed V and J ends, which lost 6 bases and 3 bases, there was a span of 22 bases. The CDR3 totals 17 residues. CDR3 region: CASSPTAGLKGTDTQYF. In nucleotides, the CDR3 is TGTGCCAGCAGTCCTACGGCGGGGTTGAAGGGAACAGATACGCAGTATTTT. Looking up the rest from reference TRBV7-3 and TRBJ2-3 gives the full variable domain: GAGVSQTPSNKVTEKGKYVELRCDPISGHTALYWYRQSLGQGPEFLIYFQGTGAADDSGLPNDRFFAVRPEGSVSTLKIQRTERGDSAVYLCASSPTAGLKGTDTQYFGPGTRLTVL.

This clonotype was detected only once. A read error is possible here, since a much larger clone lies one base away. Likely a read error: the CDR3 ends without its conserved phenylalanine or tryptophan. The chain recombines TRBV11-1 with TRBJ1-1, with D unresolved. V was clipped by 3 bases and J by 3 bases, with 2 bases between them. There are 11 residues in the CDR3. CDR1 and CDR2 (germline): SGHAT, FQDESV (reference sequence). CDR3 nucleotides: TGTGCCAGCAGCTTCGACACTGAAGCTTTCTCT. It encodes CASSFDTEAFS.

This clonotype was observed a few times. The chain uses TRBV7-9 and TRBJ1-1, with 7 bases aligning to TRBD1. The germline V gene has CDR1 SEHNR and CDR2 FQNEAQ (reference sequence). The CDR3 covers 21 residues. V lost 1 base and J lost 1; bases outside the gene matches: 21. The CDR3 coding sequence is TGTGCCAGCAGCTTAGGGGTGGTCGGGACAAGGGGGCCTGCTTCGAACACTGAAGCTTTCTTT. Translated, it gives CASSLGVVGTRGPASNTEAFF.

This clonotype showed up just a few times. The rearrangement links TRBV12-3 or TRBV12-4 to TRBJ1-6; D might be TRBD1 (6 bases). The CDR3 has 14 amino acids. Trimming shortened V by 5 bases and J by 7 bases, and 12 bases separated the two germline ends. The CDR3 DNA reads TGTGCCAGCAGTCGGACAGAGGGAAATTCACCCCTCCACTTT. This gives the protein CASSRTEGNSPLHF.

This clonotype was counted ten times or more. This chain links TRBV20-1 with TRBJ1-1, with D possibly matching TRBD1 (6 bases). Germline V lookup: CDR1 DFQATT, CDR2 SNEGSKA (reference sequence). The CDR3 length is 17 residues. V was cut by 2 bases and J by 4 bases, with 23 bases left in between. CDR3 nucleotide sequence: TGCAGTGCTAGACCACCAGACTTAACAGGGAGATTCACTGAAGCTTTCTTT. Translation gives CSARPPDLTGRFTEAFF.

The chain combines TRBV20-1 with TRBJ1-5, with D perhaps TRBD1 (6 bases). This CDR3 comprises 15 residues. Germline values: CDR1 DFQATT, CDR2 SNEGSKA (reference sequence). Between the trimmed V and J ends, which lost 1 base and 3 bases, there was a span of 13 bases. The CDR3 DNA reads as TGCAGTGCTAGAGCCTTAGACAGGCTCAATCAGCCCCAGCATTTT. Protein sequence: CSARALDRLNQPQHF.

This clonotype was detected ten times or more. The V call is TRBV7-2, the J call TRBJ2-5; either TRBD1 or TRBD2 may fit D (6 bases each). The CDR3 is made up of 15 amino acids. CDR1 is SGHTA, CDR2 FQGNSA, per germline. The V gene lost 4 bases and the J gene lost 1 base, with 13 bases spanning the gap. The CDR3 sequence is CASSSGTGAQETQYF. DNA of the CDR3: TGTGCCAGCAGCTCAGGGACGGGGGCCCAAGAGACCCAGTACTTC.

V and J are TRBV19 and TRBJ2-5; 8 bases fit TRBD1. The V segment lost 5 bases and the J segment 3 bases; nucleotides outside the gene matches: 8. This CDR3 contains 15 residues. Germline values: CDR1 LNHDA, CDR2 SQIVND (reference sequence). The CDR3 sequence is CASSPWTGMKETQYF. Here the CDR3 DNA reads TGTGCCAGTAGTCCCTGGACAGGGATGAAAGAGACCCAGTACTTC. Full variable domain (remainder filled in from reference TRBV19 and TRBJ2-5): DGGITQSPKYLFRKEGQNVTLSCEQNLNHDAMYWYRQDPGQGLRLIYYSQIVNDFQKGDIAEGYSVSREKKESFPLTVTSAQKNPTAFYLCASSPWTGMKETQYFGPGTRLLVL.

This clonotype was seen many times. This chain links TRBV20-1 with TRBJ2-5, with 9 bases fitting TRBD2. Per germline, CDR1 DFQATT and CDR2 SNEGSKA (reference sequence). This CDR3 region has 14 residues. V lost 5 bases to trimming and J lost 6 bases; unmatched junction nucleotides: 10. CDR3: CSASPTSGLKTQYF. DNA of the CDR3: TGCAGTGCTTCCCCCACTAGCGGGCTAAAGACCCAGTACTTC.

The rearrangement uses TRBV27 and TRBJ1-4; 11 nucleotides line up with TRBD1. Germline V lookup: CDR1 MNHEY, CDR2 SMNVEV (reference sequence). Germline trimming cut 6 bases from V and 8 bases from J; bases unmatched to any gene: 11. This CDR3 has 16 amino acids. The CDR3 bases are TGTGCCAGCAGCAGCAGGACAGGGGGCTTTTGGGAAAAACTGTTTTTT. The encoded protein is CASSSRTGGFWEKLFF.

This clonotype was detected only a few times. The J gene is TRBJ2-3, the V gene TRBV6-5; D is perhaps TRBD2 (6 bases). V was trimmed by 0 bases and J by 1 base, leaving 20 bases between them. Germline V lookup: CDR1 MNHEY, CDR2 SVGAGI. The CDR3 length is 19 residues. The chain's CDR3 is CASSYSGSMFGGGTDTQYF. The DNA of the CDR3 is TGTGCCAGCAGTTACTCAGGGAGTATGTTCGGGGGTGGCACAGATACGCAGTATTTT.

V usage is TRBV5-6 and J usage is TRBJ2-1, with D unclear. V gave up 2 bases and J gave up 8 bases, with 11 bases separating them. Germline CDR1 is SGHDT and CDR2 is YYEEEE. This CDR3 is 13 amino acids long. The DNA for the CDR3 is TGTGCCAGCAGCTTCGGCGAGTTCCATGAGCAGTTCTTC. Its protein is CASSFGEFHEQFF.

This chain joins TRBV20-1 and TRBJ2-3; D is uncertain. CDR3 length: 13 amino acids. Trimming pared 1 base from V and 2 bases from J, leaving 7 bases between. CDR1 and CDR2 (germline): DFQATT, SNEGSKA (reference sequence). CDR3 DNA: TGCAGTGCTAGAGGACATATCACAGATACGCAGTATTTT. The encoded protein is CSARGHITDTQYF.

The chain couples TRBV29-1 to TRBJ1-5; D call uncertain. The germline V and J ends were trimmed by 7 bases and 0 bases, with 10 bases remaining between them. CDR3 length: 13 amino acids. Germline lookup yields CDR1 SQVTM and CDR2 ANQGSEA. The CDR3 nucleotides read TGCAGCGCCTCCGCGGATAGCAATCAGCCCCAGCATTTT. It specifies CSASADSNQPQHF.